Below, 24 T cell receptor beta chains from the same sample are listed, as sequenced in a study of cytomegalovirus exposure and HLA in healthy donors. The PCR used 60 Vbeta and 13 Jbeta primers. Generated by immunoSEQ multiplex PCR, the TCRdb table keeps only in-frame clones and is missing some. The data contain roughly 200,000 clones, 85% of them singletons. Sample: PBMCs. The origin of the receptors is a woman in her forties or fifties in good health and CMV-seronegative.

The rearrangement joins TRBV5-4 to TRBJ2-3, with D possibly being TRBD2 (6 bases). Per germline, CDR1 SGHNT and CDR2 YYREEE (reference sequence). The CDR3 runs 16 residues. V dropped 1 base and J dropped 1 base, with 13 bases sitting between them. This CDR3 is CASSLFAGRRTDTQYF. Written as DNA, the CDR3 is TGTGCCAGCAGCTTGTTTGCGGGACGACGCACAGATACGCAGTATTTT.

The rearrangement links TRBV19 to TRBJ2-1, with TRBD2 identical over 12 bases. CDR1 LNHDA and CDR2 SQIVND come from the germline V gene (reference sequence). This CDR3 is built from 14 residues. Unmatched junction bases numbered 8, after V lost 5 bases and J lost 12 bases. CDR3 sequence (DNA): TGTGCCAGTAGTCGACTAGCGGGAGAAAGTCGGCAGTTCTTC. Protein product: CASSRLAGESRQFF. Drawing the rest from reference TRBV19 and TRBJ2-1, the complete variable domain is DGGITQSPKYLFRKEGQNVTLSCEQNLNHDAMYWYRQDPGQGLRLIYYSQIVNDFQKGDIAEGYSVSREKKESFPLTVTSAQKNPTAFYLCASSRLAGESRQFFGPGTRLTVL.

For this clone: This sample also contains other DNA sequences that code for the same CDR3. The chain couples TRBV5-1 to TRBJ2-1, with 7 bases fitting TRBD2. The V gene end was trimmed by 5 bases and the J gene end by 4 bases; junction bases not matched to a gene: 6. The CDR3 contains 14 residues. Germline V gene lookup returns CDR1 SGHRS and CDR2 YFSETQ. CDR3 in amino acids: CASSFGGSYNEQFF. CDR3 sequence (DNA): TGCGCCAGCAGTTTTGGCGGGAGTTACAATGAGCAGTTCTTC.

The chain joins TRBV10-3 to TRBJ2-1; TRBD1 might be the D (6 bases). V was pared by 6 bases and J by 8 bases, with 14 bases between. CDR3 length: 13 residues. CDR1 is ENHRY and CDR2 is SYGVKD in the germline V gene. CDR3 protein: CAISRTEADEQFF. CDR3 in DNA: TGTGCCATCAGCAGGACAGAAGCGGATGAGCAGTTCTTC.

J is TRBJ2-5 and V is TRBV28; TRBD2 agrees at 8 bases. V gave up 4 bases and J gave up 2 bases; unmatched junction bases: 9. This CDR3 region has 16 residues. CDR1 is MDHEN and CDR2 is SYDVKM in the germline V gene. Here the CDR3 reads CASSWLSGSGQETQYF. CDR3 nucleotide sequence: TGTGCCAGCAGTTGGTTGAGCGGGAGCGGTCAAGAGACCCAGTACTTC.

This clone is a singleton in its sample. The V and J genes are TRBV6-1 and TRBJ2-7; TRBD1 aligns across 10 bases. This CDR3 has 15 residues. From germline, CDR1 is MNHNS and CDR2 SASEGT. Unmatched junction bases numbered 10, after V lost 6 bases and J lost 5 bases. This CDR3 reads CASRRDRGLPNEQYF. In DNA form, the CDR3 reads TGTGCCAGCAGGAGGGACAGGGGCCTTCCTAACGAGCAGTACTTC.

The CDR3 protein is CASSSTTVQETQYF. The CDR3 DNA follows: TGCGCCAGCAGCTCAACGACAGTACAAGAGACCCAGTACTTC. The rearrangement links TRBV5-1 to TRBJ2-5, with a weak D call TRBD1 (5 bases). V gave up 3 bases and J gave up 2 bases, with 11 bases separating them. Germline V lookup: CDR1 SGHRS, CDR2 YFSETQ. There are 14 residues in the CDR3.

This clone was counted a single time. This chain uses TRBV11-2 with TRBJ2-1, with TRBD2 matching over 9 bases. CDR3 length equals 17 residues. The V gene end was trimmed by 1 base and the J gene end by 4 bases; junction bases not matched to a gene: 8. The germline CDR1 and CDR2 sequences are SGHAT and FQNNGV. CDR3: CASSLGRGTSRYNEQFF. CDR3 nucleotide sequence: TGTGCCAGCAGCTTAGGTAGAGGGACTAGCAGGTACAATGAGCAGTTCTTC.

V and J are TRBV6-6 and TRBJ1-1, with TRBD1 as a possible D gene (6 bases). The CDR3 runs to 14 residues. The V and J ends lost 2 bases and 4 bases respectively, with 11 bases between them. The germline CDR1 and CDR2 sequences are MNHNY and SVGAGI (reference sequence). The CDR3 bases are TGTGCCAGCAGTTACCGGGGGGGGGCCACTGAAGCTTTCTTT. Residues: CASSYRGGATEAFF.

V gene TRBV19 combines with J gene TRBJ1-5, with 9 bases aligning to TRBD1. This CDR3 region has 14 residues. V shed 6 bases and J 8 bases; nucleotides not matched to a gene: 8. Per the germline V gene, CDR1 is LNHDA and CDR2 is SQIVND (reference sequence). The CDR3 DNA reads TGTGCCAGTAGCATAACAGGGGGCATTAAGCCCCAGCATTTT. This codes for CASSITGGIKPQHF.

The chain combines TRBV28 with TRBJ2-1; D may be TRBD1 (6 bases). Germline CDR1 is MDHEN and CDR2 is SYDVKM. Trimming removed 3 bases at V and 9 bases at J, with 15 bases between. The CDR3 is 14 amino acids. CDR3 nucleotides: TGTGCCAGCAGTTTCTCGGACAGAGGAGGTGAGCAGTTCTTC. Its translation: CASSFSDRGGEQFF.

The J gene is TRBJ1-1, the V gene TRBV6-1; 8 positions agree with TRBD1. CDR1 is MNHNS and CDR2 is SASEGT in the germline V gene. This CDR3 has 15 residues. The V segment lost 4 bases and the J segment 1 base; nucleotides outside the gene matches: 5. DNA of the CDR3: TGTGCCAGCAGTGTCAAGACAGGGGCGAACACTGAAGCTTTCTTT. Translated: CASSVKTGANTEAFF.

This chain connects TRBV4-2 to TRBJ2-1; a possible D gene is TRBD2 (6 bases). V lost 0 bases, J lost 4 bases, and 7 bases lay in between. CDR1 is LGHNA, CDR2 YNFKEQ, per germline. The CDR3 has 14 amino acids. Here the CDR3 reads CASSQDGTYNEQFF. The CDR3 DNA sequence: TGTGCCAGCAGCCAAGACGGGACTTACAATGAGCAGTTCTTC.

The chain is built from TRBV28 and TRBJ2-7; D might be TRBD2 (7 bases). The CDR3 runs to 15 residues. Germline V lookup: CDR1 MDHEN, CDR2 SYDVKM. V was clipped by 10 bases and J by 3 bases, with 22 bases between them. CDR3 protein: CATIDRGREYYEQYF. DNA of the CDR3: TGTGCCACAATCGATCGGGGGCGGGAGTACTACGAGCAGTACTTC.

The chain recombines TRBV12-5 with TRBJ2-3; 11 bases align to TRBD2. Trimming cost V 4 bases and J 2 bases; bases outside gene matches: 2. The CDR3 sequence is 15 residues long. Germline CDR1 is LGHNT and CDR2 is FRNRAP. CDR3 sequence reads: CASGSGLADTDTQYF. Written as DNA, the CDR3 is TGTGCTAGTGGTTCGGGACTAGCGGACACAGATACGCAGTATTTT. The full variable domain, rest sourced from reference TRBV12-5 and TRBJ2-3, is DARVTQTPRHKVTEMGQEVTMRCQPILGHNTVFWYRQTMMQGLELLAYFRNRAPLDDSGMPKDRFSAEMPDATLATLKIQPSEPRDSAVYFCASGSGLADTDTQYFGPGTRLTVL.

This chain links TRBV5-1 with TRBJ2-5; 10 nucleotides line up with TRBD2. V lost 3 bases and J lost 4; bases outside the gene matches: 6. This CDR3 spans 15 amino acids. CDR1 SGHRS and CDR2 YFSETQ come from the germline V gene. The chain's CDR3 is CASSSLAGDRETQYF. The CDR3 nucleotides are TGCGCCAGCAGCTCCCTAGCGGGAGATCGAGAGACCCAGTACTTC.

Only one count was recorded for this clone. The J gene is TRBJ1-1, the V gene TRBV6-1, with D possibly TRBD1 on 5 matching bases. V was clipped by 1 base and J by 6 bases, with 12 bases between them. This CDR3 has 14 residues. The V gene's germline CDR1 is MNHNS and CDR2 SASEGT. CDR3 in amino acids: CASSEGGLTPEAFF. The CDR3 DNA is TGTGCCAGCAGTGAAGGGGGACTCACCCCTGAAGCTTTCTTT.

CDR3 DNA sequence: TGTGCCAGCAGCTCCCGGGACAGGAATCAGCCCCAGCATTTT. Residues: CASSSRDRNQPQHF. The chain links TRBV7-9 to TRBJ1-5, with 8 bases lining up with TRBD1. The length of the CDR3 is 14 residues. The germline V gene encodes CDR1 SEHNR and CDR2 FQNEAQ (reference sequence). Losses at the gene ends were 4 bases for V and 4 bases for J; bases not matched to a gene: 3. The entire variable domain, with the rest obtained from reference TRBV7-9 and TRBJ1-5, is as follows: DTGVSQNPRHKITKRGQNVTFRCDPISEHNRLYWYRQTLGQGPEFLTYFQNEAQLEKSRLLSDRFSAERPKGSFSTLEIQRTEQGDSAMYLCASSSRDRNQPQHFGDGTRLSIL.

This sequence joins TRBV27 and TRBJ1-1; D gene ambiguous. Germline CDR1 is MNHEY and CDR2 is SMNVEV (reference sequence). Trimming cost V 3 bases and J 4 bases, with 9 bases left between them. This CDR3 is 13 amino acids long. In nucleotides, the CDR3 is TGTGCCAGCAGTTTTCTCGGAGGCACTGAAGCTTTCTTT. Translated, it gives CASSFLGGTEAFF.

The chain is built from TRBV6-1 and TRBJ1-5, with 7 nucleotides matching TRBD1. The CDR3 loop spans 15 amino acids. J lost 3 bases, V lost 6 bases, and 8 bases had no gene match. Per germline, CDR1 MNHNS and CDR2 SASEGT. This chain's CDR3 is CASRDRRLINQPQHF. DNA of the CDR3: TGTGCCAGCAGGGACAGGAGGTTGATCAATCAGCCCCAGCATTTT.

About this clone: Distinct nucleotide sequences in the sample also encode this CDR3. The chain couples TRBV28 to TRBJ1-5; 7 nucleotides match TRBD1. V was clipped by 3 bases and J by 1 base; unmatched bases: 3. CDR1 and CDR2 from the germline V gene are MDHEN and SYDVKM. CDR3 length: 15 residues. The CDR3 DNA reads TGTGCCAGCAGTTTGACAGGGTACAGCAATCAGCCCCAGCATTTT. Protein product: CASSLTGYSNQPQHF.

The chain joins TRBV19 to TRBJ2-5; D not resolved. This CDR3 has 12 amino acids. CDR1 and CDR2 from the germline V gene are LNHDA and SQIVND (reference sequence). V dropped 6 bases and J dropped 2 bases, with 7 bases sitting between them. As DNA, the CDR3 is TGTGCCAGTAGCCAGGTTCAAGAGACCCAGTACTTC. Its protein is CASSQVQETQYF.

The genes are TRBV11-2 and TRBJ2-7; D unclear. Germline V gene lookup returns CDR1 SGHAT and CDR2 FQNNGV. Trimming shortened V by 5 bases and J by 0 bases, and 14 bases separated the two germline ends. The CDR3 sequence is 15 residues long. The CDR3 DNA reads TGTGCCAGCAGCGTGACTGACTCTGACTCCTACGAGCAGTACTTC. This codes for CASSVTDSDSYEQYF.

This chain joins TRBV27 and TRBJ2-6; the match to TRBD1 covers 9 bases. The CDR3 runs to 19 residues. Trimming cost V 0 bases and J 3 bases; bases outside gene matches: 9. From germline, CDR1 is MNHEY and CDR2 SMNVEV (reference sequence). The chain's CDR3 is CASSLSPPRTGVGANVLTF. The CDR3 bases are TGTGCCAGCAGTTTATCCCCCCCCCGGACAGGGGTTGGGGCCAACGTCCTGACTTTC.